The entry below gives a single TCR beta chain sequence along with its context. The data originate from a study of blood T cell repertoires in COVID-19. Overall study context: Sources were T cells, B-cell-depleted T cells, or PBMCs; the material itself was cDNA or gDNA.

The V and J ends lost 6 bases and 0 bases, in that order; junction bases with no gene match: 7. CDR3 length equals 15 residues. CDR1 is SGHTA, CDR2 FQGNSA, per germline. Produced via immunoSEQ multiplex PCR; TCRdb's table is partial and in-frame only. Among a few hundred thousand clones, 80% to 85% were seen once, and the ten largest hold approximately 14%. Seattle participants joined during active infection and were tracked over time. This receptor was identified in a person aged 70 to 80 with COVID-19, enrolled during active disease. The genes are TRBV7-2 and TRBJ2-7; 8 nucleotides line up with TRBD2. The sequenced sample was peripheral blood. The CDR3 DNA reads TGTGCCAGCAGTTCGACTAGCGCTTACTCCTACGAGCAGTACTTC. As protein: CASSSTSAYSYEQYF.